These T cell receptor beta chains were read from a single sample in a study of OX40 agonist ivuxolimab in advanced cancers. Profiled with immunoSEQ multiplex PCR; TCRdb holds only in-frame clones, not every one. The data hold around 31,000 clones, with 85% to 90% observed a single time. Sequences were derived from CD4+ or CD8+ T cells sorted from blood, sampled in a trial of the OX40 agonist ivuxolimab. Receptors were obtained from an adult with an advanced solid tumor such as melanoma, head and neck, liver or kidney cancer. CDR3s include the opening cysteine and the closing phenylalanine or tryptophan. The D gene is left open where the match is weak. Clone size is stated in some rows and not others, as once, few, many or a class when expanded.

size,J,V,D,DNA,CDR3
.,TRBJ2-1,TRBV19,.,TGTGCCAGTAGTATATTCGGGGCTTCCTACAATGAGCAGTTCTTC,CASSIFGASYNEQFF
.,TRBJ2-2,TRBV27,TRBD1,TGTGCCAGCAGTTGCAGACGACAGGGTTGCACCGGGGAGCTGTTTTTT,CASSCRRQGCTGELFF
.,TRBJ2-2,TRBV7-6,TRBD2,TGTGCCAGCAGCCGTGGGAGACTAGCGATGAACACCGGGGAGCTGTTTTTT,CASSRGRLAMNTGELFF
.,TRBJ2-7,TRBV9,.,TGTGCCAGCAGCCCGGACACGGACTCCTACGAGCAGTACTTC,CASSPDTDSYEQYF
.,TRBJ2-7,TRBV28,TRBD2,TGTGCCAGCAGAATCTTTGGAATTAGCGGGAGGGGGGGAGGAGAGCAGTACTTC,CASRIFGISGRGGGEQYF
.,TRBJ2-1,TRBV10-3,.,TGTGCCATCAGTGAAGGGGTGGAGTCCTACAATGAGCAGTTCTTC,CAISEGVESYNEQFF
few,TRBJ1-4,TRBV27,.,TGTGCCAGCAGTTTATGGGAGGGGGGAAATGAAAAACTGTTTTTT,CASSLWEGGNEKLFF
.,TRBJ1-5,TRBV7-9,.,TGTGCCAGCAGTGGGGGCAGGGAATCTCAGCCCCAGCATTTT,CASSGGRESQPQHF
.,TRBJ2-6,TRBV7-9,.,TGTGCCAGCAGGCCTAACTGGGCCTCTGGGGCCAACGTCCTGACTTTC,CASRPNWASGANVLTF
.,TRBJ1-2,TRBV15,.,TGTGCCACCAGCCCGAGCGGAATATATGGCTACACCTTC,CATSPSGIYGYTF
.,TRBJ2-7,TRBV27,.,TGTGCCAGCAGTTTATTGCGGACCTCCTACGAGCAGTACTTC,CASSLLRTSYEQYF
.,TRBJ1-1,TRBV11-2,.,TGTGCCAGCAGCTTAGGGAGGGGGACTGAAGCTTTCTTT,CASSLGRGTEAFF
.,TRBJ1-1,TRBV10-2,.,TGCGCCAGCAGAGTCGGGGACACTGAAGCTTTCTTT,CASRVGDTEAFF
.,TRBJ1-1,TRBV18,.,TGTGCCAGCTCACCACCGGGGACCCCCCTGAGCACTGAAGCTTTCTTT,CASSPPGTPLSTEAFF
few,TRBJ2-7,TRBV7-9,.,TGTGCCAGCAGCCCCCCGGTTGCGCAATACTCCTACGAGCAGTACTTC,CASSPPVAQYSYEQYF
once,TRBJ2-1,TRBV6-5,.,TGTGCCAGCAGTTACGCACGGGAGAAGTTCTTC,CASSYAREKFF
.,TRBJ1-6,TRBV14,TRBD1,TGTGCCAGCAGCCCTTATTTAGGGGACAGGGGCTATAATTCACCCCTCCACTTT,CASSPYLGDRGYNSPLHF